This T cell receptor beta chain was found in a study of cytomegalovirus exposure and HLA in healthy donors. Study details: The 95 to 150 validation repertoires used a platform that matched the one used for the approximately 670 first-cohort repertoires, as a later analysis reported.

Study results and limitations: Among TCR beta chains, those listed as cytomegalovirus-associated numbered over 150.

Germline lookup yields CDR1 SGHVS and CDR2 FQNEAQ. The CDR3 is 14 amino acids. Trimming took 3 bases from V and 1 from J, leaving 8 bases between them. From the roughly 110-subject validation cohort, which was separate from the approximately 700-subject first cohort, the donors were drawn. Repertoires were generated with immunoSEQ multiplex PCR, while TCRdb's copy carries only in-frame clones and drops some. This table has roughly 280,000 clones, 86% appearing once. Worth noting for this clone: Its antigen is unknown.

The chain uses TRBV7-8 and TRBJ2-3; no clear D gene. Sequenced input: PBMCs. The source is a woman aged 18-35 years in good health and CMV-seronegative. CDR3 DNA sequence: TGTGCCAGCAGCTTCGTAGAGGGCACAGATACGCAGTATTTT. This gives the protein CASSFVEGTDTQYF.